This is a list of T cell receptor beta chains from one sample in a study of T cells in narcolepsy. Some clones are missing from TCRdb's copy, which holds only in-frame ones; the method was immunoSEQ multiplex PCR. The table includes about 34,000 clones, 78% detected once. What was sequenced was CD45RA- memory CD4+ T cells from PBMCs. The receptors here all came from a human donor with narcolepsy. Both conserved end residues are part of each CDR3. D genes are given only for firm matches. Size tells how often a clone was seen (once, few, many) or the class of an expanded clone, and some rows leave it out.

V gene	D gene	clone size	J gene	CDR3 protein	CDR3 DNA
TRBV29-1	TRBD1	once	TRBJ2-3	CSVEEGQGPDTQYF	TGCAGCGTTGAAGAGGGACAGGGACCAGATACGCAGTATTTT
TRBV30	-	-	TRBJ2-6	CAWTRTANGANVLTF	TGTGCCTGGACCCGGACGGCGAATGGGGCCAACGTCCTGACTTTC
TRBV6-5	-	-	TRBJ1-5	CASRGGKFQPQHF	TGTGCCAGCAGGGGGGGGAAGTTCCAGCCCCAGCATTTT
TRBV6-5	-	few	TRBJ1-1	CASSRTVQGLTEAFF	TGTGCCAGCAGCCGAACCGTACAGGGCTTAACTGAAGCTTTCTTT
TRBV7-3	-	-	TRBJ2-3	CASSQGGLPTDTQYF	TGTGCCAGCAGCCAAGGGGGTCTGCCCACAGATACGCAGTATTTT
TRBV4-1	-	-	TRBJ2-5	CASSQDITSQETQYF	TGCGCCAGCAGCCAAGATATCACTAGCCAAGAGACCCAGTACTTC
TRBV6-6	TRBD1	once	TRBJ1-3	CASSAWTGESF	TGTGCCAGCAGTGCTTGGACAGGGGAGTCCTTT
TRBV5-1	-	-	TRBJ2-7	CASSLVFAGQSGPRQYEQYF	TGCGCCAGCAGCTTGGTTTTCGCGGGCCAGTCGGGGCCGAGGCAATACGAGCAGTACTTC
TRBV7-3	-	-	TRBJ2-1	CASSSPDRGTEQFF	TGTGCCAGCAGCTCCCCGGACCGAGGCACTGAGCAGTTCTTC
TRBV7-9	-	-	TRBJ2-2	CASSISKIQGSGELFF	TGTGCCAGCAGCATAAGCAAAATCCAGGGCTCCGGGGAGCTGTTTTTT
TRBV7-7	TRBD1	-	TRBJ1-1	CASRPPGQGLMNTEAFF	TGTGCTAGCAGGCCTCCGGGACAGGGGCTCATGAACACTGAAGCTTTCTTT
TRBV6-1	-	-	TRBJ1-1	CASSGRIGSTEAFF	TGTGCCAGCAGTGGGCGAATAGGGAGCACTGAAGCTTTCTTT
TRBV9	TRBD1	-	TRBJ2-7	CASSPGTGTYEQYF	TGTGCCAGCAGCCCAGGGACAGGGACCTACGAGCAGTACTTC
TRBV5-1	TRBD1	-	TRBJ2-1	CASSPRQGSYNEQFF	TGCGCCAGCAGCCCACGACAGGGCTCCTACAATGAGCAGTTCTTC
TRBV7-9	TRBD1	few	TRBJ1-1	CASSLDSDRGTEAFF	TGTGCCAGCAGCTTAGACTCGGACAGGGGCACTGAAGCTTTCTTT
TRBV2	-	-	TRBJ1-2	CASSGRGTGAFNYGYTF	TGTGCCAGCAGCGGAAGGGGCACAGGAGCCTTTAACTATGGCTACACCTTC
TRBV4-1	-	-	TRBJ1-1	CASSQEGETEAFF	TGCGCCAGCAGCCAGGAAGGGGAGACTGAAGCTTTCTTT
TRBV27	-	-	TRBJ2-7	CASRGWRASFSEQYF	TGTGCCAGCAGGGGTTGGAGGGCCTCATTCTCCGAGCAGTACTTC
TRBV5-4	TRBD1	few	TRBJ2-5	CASRRATGGLETQYF	TGTGCCAGCAGACGCGCGACAGGGGGCCTGGAGACCCAGTACTTC
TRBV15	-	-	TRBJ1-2	CATSMWKRTDYGYTF	TGTGCCACCAGCATGTGGAAAAGGACGGACTATGGCTACACCTTC
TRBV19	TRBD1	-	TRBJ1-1	CASSIGTGGTEAFF	TGTGCCAGTAGTATAGGGACAGGGGGCACTGAAGCTTTCTTT
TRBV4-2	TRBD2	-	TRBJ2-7	CASSPTSGTYEQYF	TGTGCCAGCAGCCCGACTAGCGGGACCTACGAGCAGTACTTC
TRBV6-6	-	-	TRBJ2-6	CAAGRRSGANVLTF	TGTGCCGCGGGCAGGCGCTCTGGGGCCAACGTCCTGACTTTC
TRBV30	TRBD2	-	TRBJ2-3	CAWSVLSLAGDTQYF	TGTGCCTGGAGTGTACTGTCGCTAGCGGGAGATACGCAGTATTTT
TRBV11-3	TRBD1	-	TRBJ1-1	CASSAGTGPAAFF	TGTGCCAGCAGCGCCGGGACAGGGCCTGCGGCTTTCTTT
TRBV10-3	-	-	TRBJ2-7	CATRSVGTYEQYF	TGTGCCACAAGGTCCGTCGGGACCTACGAGCAGTACTTC
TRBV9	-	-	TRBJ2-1	CATSGGGPGLGEQFF	TGTGCCACCAGCGGAGGGGGCCCGGGGTTGGGTGAGCAGTTCTTC
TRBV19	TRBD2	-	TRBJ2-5	CASSPWGAGVVGAETQYF	TGTGCCAGTAGTCCCTGGGGAGCGGGAGTGGTTGGCGCGGAGACCCAGTACTTC
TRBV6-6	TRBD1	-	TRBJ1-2	CASKDRGQGYGYTF	TGTGCCAGCAAGGACAGGGGGCAAGGCTATGGCTACACCTTC
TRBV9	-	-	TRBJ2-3	CASSPPGSDTQYF	TGTGCCAGCAGCCCCCCTGGGTCGGATACGCAGTATTTT
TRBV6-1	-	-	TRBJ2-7	CASSTGSSYEQYF	TGTGCCAGCAGTACCGGGAGCTCCTACGAGCAGTACTTC
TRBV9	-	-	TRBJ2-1	CASSVGVNSYNEQFF	TGTGCCAGCAGCGTAGGGGTGAACTCCTACAATGAGCAGTTCTTC
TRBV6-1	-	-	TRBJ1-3	CASERGGSGNTIYF	TGTGCCAGCGAGAGGGGGGGCTCTGGAAACACCATATATTTT
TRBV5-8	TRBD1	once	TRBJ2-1	CASLRQGLSYNEQFF	TGTGCCAGCCTTCGACAGGGTTTATCCTACAATGAGCAGTTCTTC
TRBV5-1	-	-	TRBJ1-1	CASSLSSGGITEAFF	TGCGCCAGCAGCTTGTCTTCCGGTGGCATCACTGAAGCTTTCTTT
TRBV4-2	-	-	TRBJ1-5	CASSQEGGVDQPQHF	TGTGCCAGCAGCCAAGAGGGAGGGGTTGATCAGCCCCAGCATTTT
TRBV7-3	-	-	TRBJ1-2	CASSLGPGNYGYTF	TGTGCCAGCAGCTTAGGTCCAGGGAACTATGGCTACACCTTC
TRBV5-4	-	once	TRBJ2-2	CASSLEGARPGELFF	TGTGCCAGCAGCCTGGAAGGGGCGAGACCCGGGGAGCTGTTTTTT
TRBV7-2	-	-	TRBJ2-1	CASSPADEQFF	TGTGCCAGCAGCCCGGCCGACGAGCAGTTCTTC
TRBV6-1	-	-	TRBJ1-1	CAAAREMNTEAFF	TGTGCCGCCGCCAGGGAAATGAACACTGAAGCTTTCTTT
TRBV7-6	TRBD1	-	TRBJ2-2	CASSLVGGIVPTGELFF	TGTGCCAGCAGCTTAGTAGGGGGCATAGTGCCGACCGGGGAGCTGTTTTTT
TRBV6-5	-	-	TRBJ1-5	CASSSRRSQPQHF	TGTGCCAGCAGTTCACGACGGAGCCAGCCCCAGCATTTT
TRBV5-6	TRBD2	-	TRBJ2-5	CASSLAGGSLVTQYF	TGTGCCAGCAGCCTAGCGGGGGGGAGTTTAGTTACCCAGTACTTC
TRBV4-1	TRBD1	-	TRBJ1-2	CASSQPYGQGEGGYTF	TGTGCCAGCAGCCAACCTTATGGACAGGGGGAGGGTGGCTACACCTTC
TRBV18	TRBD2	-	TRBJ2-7	CASSPSSRGSGGPEQYF	TGTGCCAGCTCACCCTCCTCGCGGGGTAGCGGGGGCCCCGAGCAGTACTTC
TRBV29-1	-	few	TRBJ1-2	CSVETAGDGGYTF	TGCAGCGTTGAGACGGCAGGGGATGGGGGCTACACCTTC
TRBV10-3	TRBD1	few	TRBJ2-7	CAISPRDRDGEQYF	TGTGCCATCAGTCCCCGGGACAGGGACGGGGAGCAGTACTTC
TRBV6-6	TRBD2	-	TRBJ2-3	CAARTSAITSTDTQYF	TGTGCCGCAAGGACTAGCGCAATCACTAGCACAGATACGCAGTATTTT